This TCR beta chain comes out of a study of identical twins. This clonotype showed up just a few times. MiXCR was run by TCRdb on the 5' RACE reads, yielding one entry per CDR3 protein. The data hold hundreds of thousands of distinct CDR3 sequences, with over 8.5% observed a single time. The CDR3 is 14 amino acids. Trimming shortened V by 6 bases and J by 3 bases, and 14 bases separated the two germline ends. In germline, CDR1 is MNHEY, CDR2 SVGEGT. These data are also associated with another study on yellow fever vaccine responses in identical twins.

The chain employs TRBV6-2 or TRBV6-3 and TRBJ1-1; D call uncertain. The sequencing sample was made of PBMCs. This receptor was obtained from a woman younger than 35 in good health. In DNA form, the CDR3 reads TGTGCCAGCAGGCGCGCTGCCTCCTACACTGAAGCTTTCTTT. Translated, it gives CASRRAASYTEAFF.